This T cell receptor (beta chain) was sequenced during a study of cytomegalovirus exposure and HLA in healthy donors (TCRdb year 2017). Regarding the complete study: In an earlier analysis of roughly 590 of the donors, 276 Gb of sequence data and about 110 million unique TCR beta sequences from 180 million or so T cells were reported. Among 398 genotyped donors of the cohort, an average of around 240,000 unique TCR beta nucleotide sequences were sequenced per donor, around 20% of them non-productive. The genetic ancestry cluster associated with self-reported Caucasian donors included about 84% of the roughly 400 genotyped donors. Both class I and class II loci were covered by HLA typing, at four-digit resolution. Typing coverage varied by locus: roughly 629-640 donors for A, B, C, DRB1 and DQB1; more than 500 for DQA1; some 610 for DPA1; roughly 470 for DPB1. Alongside the repertoire data, information on donor age, sex, ethnicity and CMV serostatus was compiled. In an earlier analysis of 550 to 700 of the donors, high-throughput TCR beta sequencing was used to judge whether each TCR beta V gene segment behaved as functional or pseudogenic. In addition to the first cohort of approximately 670 subjects, a separate validation cohort of over 90 different subjects was used. Rather than using new phenotypic data, the later analysis identified candidate immune exposures from TCR beta sequences and from how often those sequences occurred across donors. Because of strong linkage in the cohort, 4 to 6 DR-DQ haplotypes were treated as single units for association and clustering. In a later analysis, previously published TCR beta repertoires from more than 500 donors were re-analyzed and high-resolution HLA genotyping was added so that TCR occurrence patterns could be studied. Genome-wide SNP genotypes for about 65% of the 666 donors were used in a later genetic analysis, which treated that subset as a discovery cohort. High-throughput TCR immunosequencing, statistical association of individual TCRs with disease status, and machine learning were combined to predict cytomegalovirus infection status. Every repertoire in the discovery cohort had been generated on one and the same sequencing platform. An early release covering 500 to 750 HLA-typed donors comprised about 320 gigabases of sequencing data and tens of millions of unique TCR sequences. The study used immunosequencing to profile the T cell repertoires of 670 or so subjects and linked those repertoires to cytomegalovirus serostatus. The study was designed to test whether signatures of past pathogen exposure could be identified by cataloging public T cell receptors.

V lost 4 bases and J lost 5 bases; the stretch between them is 28 bases long. The germline V gene provides CDR1 SGHTS and CDR2 YDEGEE. From cysteine to phenylalanine, the CDR3 is 18 amino acids long. Only the CDR3 region is kept as DNA, spanning 54 bases read in frame from base 1. The cohort consisted of approximately 690 healthy bone marrow donors. At the time of sampling, all cohort members were nominally healthy, though unrecorded immune exposures were likely present. The donor was CMV seronegative and was included in the group of hundreds of seronegative cohort members. A peripheral blood sample was provided by each donor, and peripheral blood mononuclear cells were used for TCR beta sequencing. The Qiagen DNeasy Blood Extraction Kit was used to extract genomic DNA from the blood cell samples. Libraries were constructed by the immunoSEQ multiplex PCR assay. A mixture of 60 forward primers for TCR Vbeta segments and 13 reverse primers for TCR Jbeta segments was used in the multiplex PCR. The CDR3 region of rearranged TCR beta genes was amplified from genomic DNA with a multiplex PCR assay. Amplified TCR beta libraries were sequenced as 87-base-pair reads on the Illumina HiSeq System. As for how the authors treated the data: A later analysis counted approximately 84 million unique TCR beta chains across the 550 to 750 repertoires, and some 11 million of these chains were shared by at least two donors. Raw reads were error-corrected and collapsed into unique sequences with a nearest-neighbor algorithm that merged closely related sequences to remove PCR and sequencing errors. V, D and J gene segments were assigned by aligning CDR3 sequences to IMGT reference sequences. Each retained sequence needed at least a six-nucleotide match to both a V gene segment and a J gene segment. Rearrangements were called productive when the CDR3 lacked stop codons and stayed in frame with V and J; all others were non-productive. CDR3 was defined by IMGT convention, running from the second conserved V-encoded cysteine to the conserved J-encoded phenylalanine. The earlier analysis of a few hundred of the donors excluded any sequence lacking an unambiguous match to a single V gene segment. In an earlier analysis of 450 to 750 of the donors, a V segment was called functional when productive rearrangements were above 56.7%, and segregating when the standard deviation between donors exceeded 5%. A statistical classification framework was built for diagnosing cytomegalovirus status from the catalog of TCR beta chain sequences. A later analysis assigned V and J genes by comparing TCR nucleotide sequences with IMGT/GENE-DB human TR gene sequences. In a later analysis, CDR3 sequences and most-parsimonious VDJ recombination scenarios were assigned using the TCRdist pipeline. In a later analysis, each TCR beta chain was defined by its CDR3 amino acid sequence together with its V-gene family, and reads without a unique V-gene family were excluded. A later analysis removed 550 to 700 highly shared, low-generation-probability nucleotide sequences to deal with suspected cross-contamination and a sequencing artifact. For each public chain, a later analysis derived a clonal expansion index from normalized ranks of inferred template counts within each repertoire. In a later analysis, generation probabilities were computed with a VDJ recombination model fitted to out-of-frame rearrangements, and the resulting probabilities were checked against IGoR. In a later analysis, TCR-TCR, TCR-HLA and TCR-CMV co-occurrence was scored with hypergeometric tests, and a repertoire-size bias correction was applied to TCR pairs. A later analysis estimated false discovery rates by permuting HLA or CMV assignments 20 times. In a later analysis, co-occurring TCRs were grouped using DBSCAN, with TCRdist sequence similarity added in when clustering inside HLA-allele-positive subsets. Repertoires with fewer than 30,000 or more than 120,000 public chains were left out of co-occurrence clustering, as were several repertoires with anomalous nucleotide sharing. The source is immuneACCESS, and TCRdb retained only in-frame sequences with V and J called. Part of the clones is not carried over; for the studies checked, unresolved V genes explain less than half of this, and the remainder is unexplained. V and J calls and clone size are copied from that table; D and trimming were computed from the DNA. This sample holds about 93,000 clones; 70% to 85% were observed only once. The ten largest clones represent 3.8% of the sample.

A remark on this clone: It lacks a known antigen. Per-nucleotide qualities are absent, and no much larger clonotype sits a single base away.

Study-wide findings and limitations: In a later analysis, TCR association rates were found to vary across HLA loci, with the most associated TCRs seen for DRB1 alleles and the fewest for HLA-C alleles. A later genetic analysis associated a missense DCLRE1C variant with V-gene and J-gene trimming of TCR beta chains, and an independent cohort replicated the association. While some public TCRs were present in many individuals, most TCR sequences turned up only very rarely across donors. Assigning TCR associations to individual alleles was difficult when HLA alleles, especially DR and DQ, strongly co-occurred. For the cohort, immune exposure information was limited to CMV serostatus. The study listed 150 to 200 TCR beta chains as associated with cytomegalovirus. A few of the identified cytomegalovirus-associated TCR beta chains were confirmed in vitro to be specific for cytomegalovirus antigens. In this cohort, only TCR beta chains were sequenced, and detectable features were limited by the absence of alpha or paired-chain data. The classifier was reported to diagnose cytomegalovirus status with high specificity and sensitivity in both the original cohort and the validation cohort. In a later analysis, several top co-occurrence clusters were reported to appear linked to parvovirus B19, influenza, CMV and Epstein-Barr virus. In a later analysis, HLA-associated TCR beta chains were found to be more clonally expanded and to have lower generation probabilities than equally common non-associated chains. It was suggested by the authors that the approach could potentially be generalized to other disease states and immunological phenotypes. The sequencing pipeline was judged likely to have produced a cluster of highly shared sequence variants as a technical artifact. At a false discovery rate of 0.05, a later analysis linked fewer than 20,000 TCR beta sequences to specific HLA alleles. The earlier analysis of 587 of the donors excluded some 15 rarely observed V segments, including chromosome 9 orphons, because counts were too low. Compared with the 666-donor mean, donors in an Asian-associated ancestry cluster had fewer N-insertions in productive TCRs, according to a later genetic analysis. Sequencing depth was assumed to be roughly uniform across donors in the presence/absence analyses, though that assumption may not hold. Because HLA typing was missing for some donors at each locus, association tests included only the typed subset. A further reported finding was that TCR beta sequences accurately predicted the HLA-A and HLA-B alleles for most subjects in the first cohort. The 87-base-pair reads could not distinguish some IMGT-functional V segments, including TRBV6-2 and TRBV6-3, so those segments were excluded. Broadly in line with IMGT annotations, most TCR beta V segments showed up in productive rearrangements about 87% or about 30% of the time in an earlier analysis of about 500 of the donors. Linkage disequilibrium might explain the correlated functional status among segregating V segments, but an unknown experimental factor could not be excluded. A later analysis found that most CMV-associated TCR beta chains appeared HLA-restricted, with HLA associations seemingly driven largely by CMV exposure.

The receptor chain draws on TRBV5-8 and TRBJ2-7; matching of 5 bases hints at TRBD1 as the D gene. This clonotype was obtained from a man aged 50 or older in good health and CMV-seronegative. The sequencing sample was made of PBMCs. The bases read TGTGCCAGCAGCCGTTTGGGATTTGCGTTCGACAGATTCCACGAGCAGTACTTC. This yields the protein CASSRLGFAFDRFHEQYF.